What follows are 25 T cell receptor beta chains derived from one specimen sequenced in a study of STAT5B mutations in CD4+ large granular lymphocyte leukemia. Repertoires were generated with immunoSEQ multiplex PCR, while TCRdb's copy carries only in-frame clones and drops some. Of tens of thousands of clones in the sample, around 81% were seen once. The sample consisted of CD4+ T cells from blood buffy coats. The receptor source for this set is a human donor in good health.

A few counts support this clone. CDR3 nucleotides: TGTGCCAGCAGCTTAGCGCCCCACAGGGTAGGCTATAATTCACCCCTCCACTTT. Protein: CASSLAPHRVGYNSPLHF. This chain connects TRBV7-2 to TRBJ1-6; D may be TRBD1 (6 bases). Germline loops: CDR1 SGHTA, CDR2 FQGNSA. This CDR3 contains 18 residues. The V end lost 0 bases, the J end lost 3 bases, and 15 bases lay between the germline ends.

The chain combines TRBV2 with TRBJ2-2; D possibly corresponds to TRBD2 (7 bases). Germline CDR1 is SNHLY and CDR2 is FYNNEI. V was shortened by 0 bases and J by 4 bases, with 12 bases between the two germline ends. The CDR3 is 16 residues long. CDR3 sequence: CASSEALAGATGELFF. In DNA, the CDR3 is TGTGCCAGCAGTGAAGCGCTTGCGGGGGCCACCGGGGAGCTGTTTTTT.

This sequence joins TRBV5-5 and TRBJ1-6, with D possibly being TRBD1 (6 bases). Germline V lookup: CDR1 SGHKS, CDR2 YYEKEE (reference sequence). The V end lost 9 bases, the J end lost 6 bases, and 13 bases lay between the germline ends. This CDR3 is 13 amino acids long. In DNA form, the CDR3 reads TGTGCCAATCAGAGGGGGGTTAATTCACCCCTCCACTTT. It is translated as CANQRGVNSPLHF.

The genes are TRBV15 and TRBJ2-5; D not resolved. Trimming took 1 base from V and 5 from J, leaving 8 bases between them. From germline, CDR1 is LNHNV and CDR2 YYDKDF (reference sequence). There are 13 residues in the CDR3. This chain's CDR3 is CATSRANGETQYF. The CDR3 DNA reads TGTGCCACCAGCAGAGCTAATGGGGAGACCCAGTACTTC.

The V call is TRBV5-4, the J call TRBJ1-2; TRBD1 agrees at 10 bases. After removal of 2 bases from V and 8 bases from J, the junction contained 12 bases not matched to a gene. The germline CDR1 and CDR2 sequences are SGHNT and YYREEE (reference sequence). This CDR3 has 16 amino acids. The CDR3 nucleotides are TGTGCCAGCAGCTTAAACCCGGGACAGGGGCCGGGGGGCTACACCTTC. This translates into CASSLNPGQGPGGYTF.

The rearrangement uses TRBV7-6 and TRBJ2-4; D may be TRBD1 (6 bases). V was trimmed by 4 bases and J by 4 bases, leaving 11 bases between them. Germline V gives CDR1 SGHVS, CDR2 FNYEAQ. The CDR3 contains 14 residues. The CDR3 DNA reads as TGTGCCAGCAGCTCGCCCGGACAGAAAAACATTCAGTACTTC. This sequence encodes CASSSPGQKNIQYF.

This clone was detected only a few times. The chain combines TRBV6-6 with TRBJ2-7; no clear D gene. Germline CDR1 reads MNHNY; CDR2 reads SVGAGI (reference sequence). Between the trimmed V and J ends, which lost 0 bases and 4 bases, there was a span of 7 bases. This CDR3 region has 13 residues. The CDR3 sequence: CASSYSRLYEQYF. The DNA of the CDR3 is TGTGCCAGCAGTTACTCGCGGCTATACGAGCAGTACTTC.

This clone came up once. V and J are TRBV13 and TRBJ2-1; TRBD2 is a possible D gene (5 bases). V was cut by 2 bases and J by 2 bases, with 10 bases left in between. This CDR3 spans 15 amino acids. Per the germline V gene, CDR1 is PRHDT and CDR2 is FYEKMQ (reference sequence). The CDR3, as DNA: TGTGCCAGCAGCTTATGGGGTAGCGCCTACAATGAGCAGTTCTTC. It codes for CASSLWGSAYNEQFF.

This chain links TRBV9 with TRBJ2-6, with D uncertain. The CDR3 sequence is 14 residues long. The germline V and J ends were trimmed by 2 bases and 2 bases, with 5 bases remaining between them. Germline values: CDR1 SGDLS, CDR2 YYNGEE. CDR3 region: CASSVFTGANVLTF. CDR3 in DNA: TGTGCCAGCAGCGTCTTTACTGGGGCCAACGTCCTGACTTTC.

The chain is built from TRBV5-6 and TRBJ2-5; maybe TRBD1 (6 bases). The CDR3 has 15 amino acids. Germline V gene lookup returns CDR1 SGHDT and CDR2 YYEEEE. The V and J ends lost 4 bases and 0 bases respectively, with 13 bases between them. CDR3 loop: CASSPGQTYQETQYF. The CDR3 DNA reads as TGTGCCAGCAGCCCAGGACAGACGTACCAAGAGACCCAGTACTTC.

This clone has a single count. CDR3 in amino acids: CASSYSAPRNQPQHF. DNA of the CDR3: TGTGCCAGCAGTTACTCGGCCCCGCGAAATCAGCCCCAGCATTTT. The chain employs TRBV6-5 and TRBJ1-5; D is unresolved. Germline V lookup: CDR1 MNHEY, CDR2 SVGAGI. V lost 0 bases, J lost 4 bases, and 10 bases lay in between. The CDR3 length is 15 residues.

The rearrangement joins TRBV4-2 to TRBJ2-7; perhaps TRBD2 as D (6 bases). CDR3 length equals 14 residues. Per germline, CDR1 LGHNA and CDR2 YNFKEQ. V gave up 4 bases and J gave up 3 bases, with 13 bases separating them. CDR3 protein: CASSPGVGDYEQYF. CDR3 nucleotides: TGTGCCAGCAGCCCGGGAGTAGGGGACTACGAGCAGTACTTC.

The CDR3 loop reads CASSPGGGIETQYF. The CDR3 coding sequence is TGTGCCAGCAGCCCAGGGGGGGGCATTGAGACCCAGTACTTC. This chain links TRBV2 with TRBJ2-5; D assignment may be TRBD1 or TRBD2 (7 bases each). V dropped 6 bases and J dropped 5 bases, with 16 bases sitting between them. This CDR3 region has 14 residues. Germline values: CDR1 SNHLY, CDR2 FYNNEI.

The chain carries TRBV13 and TRBJ2-7; 8 bases line up with TRBD2. The CDR3 totals 16 residues. The germline V gene encodes CDR1 PRHDT and CDR2 FYEKMQ (reference sequence). The ends lost 6 bases at V and 9 bases at J; junction bases unmatched: 19. The CDR3 here is CASSHTGSGSRWGQYF. The CDR3 DNA reads as TGTGCCAGCAGTCATACGGGCAGCGGGAGCCGCTGGGGGCAGTACTTC.

V usage is TRBV27 and J usage is TRBJ1-1; no firm D call. The V end lost 3 bases, the J end lost 1 base, and 6 bases lay between the germline ends. Germline CDR1 is MNHEY and CDR2 is SMNVEV (reference sequence). The CDR3 totals 13 residues. CDR3 DNA sequence: TGTGCCAGCAGTTTTCGGGGGAACACTGAAGCTTTCTTT. Translated: CASSFRGNTEAFF.

The V call is TRBV30, the J call TRBJ1-4, with D possibly being TRBD1 (5 bases). The CDR3 length is 13 residues. Trimming removed 2 bases at V and 8 bases at J, with 12 bases between. The germline V gene has CDR1 GTSNPN and CDR2 SVGIG (reference sequence). The DNA for the CDR3 is TGTGCCTGGAGTCACGGGGGAGGGGAAAAACTGTTTTTT. This sequence encodes CAWSHGGGEKLFF.

The rearrangement joins TRBV5-1 to TRBJ2-5; no definite D call. V lost 0 bases, J lost 0 bases, and 9 bases lay in between. The CDR3 extends over 15 amino acids. Germline-derived CDR1 and CDR2 are SGHRS and YFSETQ. The CDR3 nucleotides read TGCGCCAGCAGCTTGGTTTCGGCCTACCAAGAGACCCAGTACTTC. Its translation: CASSLVSAYQETQYF. The variable domain in full, completed from reference TRBV5-1 and TRBJ2-5, reads KAGVTQTPRYLIKTRGQQVTLSCSPISGHRSVSWYQQTPGQGLQFLFEYFSETQRNKGNFPGRFSGRQFSNSRSEMNVSTLELGDSALYLCASSLVSAYQETQYFGPGTRLLVL.

This clone has just one count. V and J are TRBV4-1 and TRBJ1-2; 9 nucleotides agree with TRBD1. V was pared by 1 base and J by 8 bases, with 11 bases of the junction left unmatched. In germline, CDR1 is MGHRA, CDR2 YSYEKL. The CDR3 is 16 amino acids. The CDR3, as DNA: TGCGCCAGCAGCCAAGGTCCCGGGACAGGGTTGCGGGGCTACACCTTC. Translating gives CASSQGPGTGLRGYTF.

V usage is TRBV7-8 and J usage is TRBJ1-2, with unresolved D. The CDR3 is 15 residues long. Trimming removed 1 base at V and 4 bases at J, with 13 bases between. Germline values: CDR1 SGHVS, CDR2 FQNEAQ. CDR3 protein: CASSLGLTSPYGYTF. In nucleotides, the CDR3 is TGTGCCAGCAGCTTAGGACTCACCTCACCCTATGGCTACACCTTC. Filled out from reference TRBV7-8 and TRBJ1-2, the complete variable domain reads GAGVSQSPRYKVAKRGQDVALRCDPISGHVSLFWYQQALGQGPEFLTYFQNEAQLDKSGLPSDRFFAERPEGSVSTLKIQRTQQEDSAVYLCASSLGLTSPYGYTFGSGTRLTVV.

This chain links TRBV7-2 with TRBJ2-4; D unresolved. This CDR3 is built from 16 residues. V was trimmed by 0 bases and J by 5 bases, leaving 14 bases between them. The germline CDR1 and CDR2 sequences are SGHTA and FQGNSA. DNA of the CDR3: TGTGCCAGCAGCTTAGCGGGTCGACAAACCCAAAACATTCAGTACTTC. It encodes CASSLAGRQTQNIQYF.

The chain joins TRBV5-6 to TRBJ2-5, with 8 bases fitting TRBD1. The CDR3 contains 13 residues. Germline-derived CDR1 and CDR2 are SGHDT and YYEEEE. V trimming: 4 bases; J trimming: 4 bases; junction bases outside the gene matches: 3. The CDR3 nucleotides are TGTGCCAGCAGCCAAGACAGGGGAGAGACCCAGTACTTC. This sequence encodes CASSQDRGETQYF. Based on the CDR3 plus reference TRBV5-6 and TRBJ2-5, the full variable domain is DAGVTQSPTHLIKTRGQQVTLRCSPKSGHDTVSWYQQALGQGPQFIFQYYEEEERQRGNFPDRFSGHQFPNYSSELNVNALLLGDSALYLCASSQDRGETQYFGPGTRLLVL.

The chain has TRBV11-3 and TRBJ2-2, with 8 bases matching TRBD2. This CDR3 comprises 17 residues. Germline loops: CDR1 SGHNT, CDR2 YENEEA. J was trimmed by 0 bases and V by 5 bases; bases with no gene match: 8. The CDR3 coding sequence is TGTGCCAGCAGCCGGGGGGGTAGCGGGGCGAACACCGGGGAGCTGTTTTTT. This encodes CASSRGGSGANTGELFF.

The chain is built from TRBV5-6 and TRBJ1-6; no clear D. Germline V gene lookup returns CDR1 SGHDT and CDR2 YYEEEE. V was trimmed by 4 bases and J by 0 bases, leaving 8 bases between them. The CDR3 runs to 15 residues. CDR3 sequence: CASSPRGSYNSPLHF. CDR3 coding DNA: TGTGCCAGCAGCCCGCGGGGCTCCTATAATTCACCCCTCCACTTT.

J is TRBJ1-1 and V is TRBV5-1; 9 positions agree with TRBD1. The CDR3 loop spans 15 amino acids. Germline V CDR1 and CDR2: SGHRS, YFSETQ. The J segment lost 3 bases and the V segment lost 5 bases, leaving 8 bases of the junction unmatched. The CDR3 DNA is TGCGCCAGCAGTCTAAGGACAGGGGAGCACACTGAAGCTTTCTTT. It encodes CASSLRTGEHTEAFF.

V usage is TRBV9 and J usage is TRBJ1-5; 8 bases match TRBD1. V lost 2 bases and J lost 0; bases outside the gene matches: 1. The CDR3 is made up of 15 amino acids. Germline lookup yields CDR1 SGDLS and CDR2 YYNGEE. CDR3 amino acids: CASSVGTGSNQPQHF. As DNA, the CDR3 is TGTGCCAGCAGCGTCGGGACAGGTAGCAATCAGCCCCAGCATTTT.